This T cell receptor beta chain was observed in a study of T cells in Graves' hyperthyroidism and ophthalmopathy. The source material, RNA transcripts, was used to amplify TCR beta CDR3 regions. The primer set for the first-round RT-PCR of the TCR CDR3 was HTBI. TCRdb fed the multiplex PCR reads into MiXCR, producing one record per CDR3 protein. The table shows a few hundred thousand distinct CDR3 sequences, with more than 20% occurring only once. The CDR3 contains 12 residues. The germline gives CDR1 SGHVS, CDR2 FQNEAQ. This clonotype has a count of ten or more. The junction shows a germline mismatch at one end, possibly a read error. Diagnoses were established using clinical symptoms, serum thyroxine and TRAb, thyroid ultrasound and orbital computed tomography.

This chain links TRBV7-8 with TRBJ1-1; D unclear. Sequencing was done on a sample of blood. The TCR was taken from a man between 18 and 29 years old with Graves' hyperthyroidism. The CDR3 reads CASSLAQRPRLF. The CDR3 region has the DNA TGTGCCAGCAGCTTAGCACAGAGGCCACGCCTTTTT.